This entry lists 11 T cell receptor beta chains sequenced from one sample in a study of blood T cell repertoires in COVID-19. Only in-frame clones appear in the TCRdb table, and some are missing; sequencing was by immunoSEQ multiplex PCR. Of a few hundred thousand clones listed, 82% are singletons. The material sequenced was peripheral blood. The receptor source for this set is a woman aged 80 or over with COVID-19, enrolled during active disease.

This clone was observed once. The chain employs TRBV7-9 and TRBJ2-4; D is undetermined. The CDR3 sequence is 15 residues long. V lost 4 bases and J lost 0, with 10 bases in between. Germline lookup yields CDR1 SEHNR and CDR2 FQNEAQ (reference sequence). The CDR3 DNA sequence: TGTGCCAGCAGCTCGGAGAAGCTAGCCAAAAACATTCAGTACTTC. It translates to CASSSEKLAKNIQYF.

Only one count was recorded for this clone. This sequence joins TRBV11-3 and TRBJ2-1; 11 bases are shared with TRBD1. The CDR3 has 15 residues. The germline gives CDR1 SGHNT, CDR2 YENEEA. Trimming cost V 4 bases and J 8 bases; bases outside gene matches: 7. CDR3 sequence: CASSSGTGGSDEQFF. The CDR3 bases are TGTGCCAGCAGCTCCGGGACAGGGGGGTCGGATGAGCAGTTCTTC.

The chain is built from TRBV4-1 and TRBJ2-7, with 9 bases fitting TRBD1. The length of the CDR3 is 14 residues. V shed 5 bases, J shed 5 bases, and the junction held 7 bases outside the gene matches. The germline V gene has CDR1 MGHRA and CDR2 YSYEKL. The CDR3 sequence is CASSKGQGRDEQYF. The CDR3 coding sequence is TGCGCCAGCAGCAAAGGACAGGGGAGGGACGAGCAGTACTTC.

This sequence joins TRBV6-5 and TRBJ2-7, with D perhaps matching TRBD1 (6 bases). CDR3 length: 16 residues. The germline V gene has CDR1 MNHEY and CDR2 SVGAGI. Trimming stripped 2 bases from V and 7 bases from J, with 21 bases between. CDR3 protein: CASSYGYELGAREQYF. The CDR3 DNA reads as TGTGCCAGCAGTTACGGGTATGAGCTGGGGGCGAGGGAGCAGTACTTC.

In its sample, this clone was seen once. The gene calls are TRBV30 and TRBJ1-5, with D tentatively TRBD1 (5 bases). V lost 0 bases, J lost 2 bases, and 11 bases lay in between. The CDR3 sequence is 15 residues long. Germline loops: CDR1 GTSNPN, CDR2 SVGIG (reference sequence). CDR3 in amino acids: CAWSVDGGGNQPQHF. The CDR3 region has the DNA TGTGCCTGGAGTGTGGATGGGGGGGGCAATCAGCCCCAGCATTTT.

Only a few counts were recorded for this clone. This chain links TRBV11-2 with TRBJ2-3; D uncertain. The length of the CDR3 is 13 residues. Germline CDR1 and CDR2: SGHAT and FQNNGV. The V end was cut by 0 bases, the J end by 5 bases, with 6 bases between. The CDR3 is CASSLDRLDTQYF. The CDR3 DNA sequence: TGTGCCAGCAGCTTAGACCGGTTAGATACGCAGTATTTT.

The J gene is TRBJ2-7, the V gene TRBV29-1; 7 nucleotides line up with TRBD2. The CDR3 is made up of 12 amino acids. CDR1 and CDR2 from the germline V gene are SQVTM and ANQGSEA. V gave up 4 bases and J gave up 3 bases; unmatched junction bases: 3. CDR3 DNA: TGCAGCGTTGTGGCTAGCGGCTACGAGCAGTACTTC. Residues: CSVVASGYEQYF.

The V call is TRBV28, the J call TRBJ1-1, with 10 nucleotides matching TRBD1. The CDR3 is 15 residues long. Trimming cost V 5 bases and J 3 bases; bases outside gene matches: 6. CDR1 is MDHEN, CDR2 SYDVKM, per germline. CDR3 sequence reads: CASSPWTGGDTEAFF. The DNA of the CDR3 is TGTGCCAGCAGTCCCTGGACAGGGGGGGACACTGAAGCTTTCTTT.

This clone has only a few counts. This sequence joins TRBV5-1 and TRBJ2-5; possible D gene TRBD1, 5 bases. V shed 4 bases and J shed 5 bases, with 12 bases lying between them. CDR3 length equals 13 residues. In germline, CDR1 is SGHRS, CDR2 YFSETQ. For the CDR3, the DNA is TGCGCCAGCAGCACGTCAGGGCGGGAGACCCAGTACTTC. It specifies CASSTSGRETQYF.

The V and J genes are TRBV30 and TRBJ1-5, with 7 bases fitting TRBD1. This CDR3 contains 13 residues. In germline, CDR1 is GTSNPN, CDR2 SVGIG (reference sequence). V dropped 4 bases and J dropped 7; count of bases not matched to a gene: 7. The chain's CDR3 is CAWNYRGEQPQHF. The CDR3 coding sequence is TGTGCCTGGAATTACAGGGGCGAGCAGCCCCAGCATTTT.

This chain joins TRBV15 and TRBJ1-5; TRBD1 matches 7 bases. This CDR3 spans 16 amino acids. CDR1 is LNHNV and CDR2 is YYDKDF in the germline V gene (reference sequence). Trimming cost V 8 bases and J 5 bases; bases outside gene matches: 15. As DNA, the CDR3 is TGTGCCACCGCGGCAACCAGGGGGATATCGGATCAGCCCCAGCATTTT. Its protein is CATAATRGISDQPQHF.